In its sample, the clone carrying this T cell receptor (beta chain) was seen a few times. What it binds is not known. This sample stems from a study of Graves' ophthalmopathy and Graves' hyperthyroidism. Whole-study findings and limits: Detected in blood as well were most expanded thyroid clonotypes with frequency above 0.001. The model's prediction of ophthalmopathy progression had roughly 68% sensitivity and 72% to 80% specificity.

Amplification of the TCR beta CDR3 regions used RNA transcripts (as template). Following a first-round RT-PCR that used HTBI primers, a second-round multiplex PCR was carried out. MiXCR was run by TCRdb on the multiplex PCR reads, yielding one entry per CDR3 protein. The table has 500,000 to 600,000 distinct CDR3 sequences, less than 40% seen once; the top ten hold around 4%. Trimming shortened V by 0 bases and J by 1 base, and 18 bases separated the two germline ends. Germline V CDR1 and CDR2: DFQATT, SNEGSKA (reference sequence). This CDR3 has 17 residues. The chain employs TRBV20-1 and TRBJ1-1; possibly TRBD1 for D (6 bases). This TCR was sampled from an adult man with Graves' hyperthyroidism. Sequencing was carried out using peripheral blood or thyroid tissue (not recorded which). CDR3: CSARDGGSAGGNTEAFF. The CDR3 region has the DNA TGCAGTGCTAGAGATGGGGGCTCGGCTGGGGGGAACACTGAAGCTTTCTTT.